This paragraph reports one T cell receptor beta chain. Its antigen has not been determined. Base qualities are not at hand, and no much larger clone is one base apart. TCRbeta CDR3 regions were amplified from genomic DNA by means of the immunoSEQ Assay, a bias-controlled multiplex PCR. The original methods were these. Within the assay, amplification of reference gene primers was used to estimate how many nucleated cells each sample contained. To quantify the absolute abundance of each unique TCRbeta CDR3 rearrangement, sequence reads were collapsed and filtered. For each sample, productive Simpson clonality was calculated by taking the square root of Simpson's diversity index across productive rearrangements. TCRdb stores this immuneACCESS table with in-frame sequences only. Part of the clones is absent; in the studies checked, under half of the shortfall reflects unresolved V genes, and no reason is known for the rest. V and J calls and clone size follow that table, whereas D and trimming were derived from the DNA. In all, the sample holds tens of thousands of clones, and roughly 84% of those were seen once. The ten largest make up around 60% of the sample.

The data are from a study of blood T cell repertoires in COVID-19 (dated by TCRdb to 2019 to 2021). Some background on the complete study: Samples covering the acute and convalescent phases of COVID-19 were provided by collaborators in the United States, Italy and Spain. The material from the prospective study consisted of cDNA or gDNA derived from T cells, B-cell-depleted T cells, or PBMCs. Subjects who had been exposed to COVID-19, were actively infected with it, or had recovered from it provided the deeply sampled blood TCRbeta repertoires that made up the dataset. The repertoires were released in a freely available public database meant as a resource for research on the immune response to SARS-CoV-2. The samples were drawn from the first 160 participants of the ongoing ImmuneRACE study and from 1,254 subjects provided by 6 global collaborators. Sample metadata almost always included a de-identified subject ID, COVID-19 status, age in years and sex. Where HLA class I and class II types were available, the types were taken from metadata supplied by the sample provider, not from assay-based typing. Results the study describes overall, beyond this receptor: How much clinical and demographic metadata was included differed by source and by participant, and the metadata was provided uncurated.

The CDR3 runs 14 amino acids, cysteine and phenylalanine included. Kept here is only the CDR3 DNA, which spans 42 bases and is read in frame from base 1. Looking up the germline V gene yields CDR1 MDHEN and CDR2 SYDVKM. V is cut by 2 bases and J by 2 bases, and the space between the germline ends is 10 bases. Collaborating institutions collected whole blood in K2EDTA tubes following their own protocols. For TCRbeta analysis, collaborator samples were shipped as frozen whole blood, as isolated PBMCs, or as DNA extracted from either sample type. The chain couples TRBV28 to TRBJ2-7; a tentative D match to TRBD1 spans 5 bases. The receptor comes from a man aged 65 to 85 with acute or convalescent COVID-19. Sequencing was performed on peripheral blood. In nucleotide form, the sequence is TGTGCCAGCAGTTTAGGTTGGGGCCCCTACGAGCAGTACTTC. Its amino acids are CASSLGWGPYEQYF.